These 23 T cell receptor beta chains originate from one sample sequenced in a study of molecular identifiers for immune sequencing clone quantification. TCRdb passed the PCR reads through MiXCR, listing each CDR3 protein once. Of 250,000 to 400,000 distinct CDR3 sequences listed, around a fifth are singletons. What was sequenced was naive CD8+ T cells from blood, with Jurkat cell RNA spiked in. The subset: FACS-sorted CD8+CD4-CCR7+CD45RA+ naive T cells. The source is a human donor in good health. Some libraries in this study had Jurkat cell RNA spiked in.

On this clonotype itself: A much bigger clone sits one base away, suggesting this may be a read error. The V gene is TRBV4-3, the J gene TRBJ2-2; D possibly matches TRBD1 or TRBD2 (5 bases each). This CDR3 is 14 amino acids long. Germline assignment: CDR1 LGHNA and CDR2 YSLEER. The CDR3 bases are TGCACCAGCAGGTCCGGGGCCAACACCGGGGAGCTGTTTTTT. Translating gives CTSRSGANTGELFF.

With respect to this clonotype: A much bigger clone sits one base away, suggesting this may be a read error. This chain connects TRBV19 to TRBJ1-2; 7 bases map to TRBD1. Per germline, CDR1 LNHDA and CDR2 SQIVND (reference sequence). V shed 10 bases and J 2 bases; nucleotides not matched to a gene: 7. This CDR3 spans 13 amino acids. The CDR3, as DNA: TGTGCCAATAACGCAGGGGGGAACTATGGCTACACCTTC. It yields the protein CANNAGGNYGYTF. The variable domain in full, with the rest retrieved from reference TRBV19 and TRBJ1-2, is DGGITQSPKYLFRKEGQNVTLSCEQNLNHDAMYWYRQDPGQGLRLIYYSQIVNDFQKGDIAEGYSVSREKKESFPLTVTSAQKNPTAFYLCANNAGGNYGYTFGSGTRLTVV.

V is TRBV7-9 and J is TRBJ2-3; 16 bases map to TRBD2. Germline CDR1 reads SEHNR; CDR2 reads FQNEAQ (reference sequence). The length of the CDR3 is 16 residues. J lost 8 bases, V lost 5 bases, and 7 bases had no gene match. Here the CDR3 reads CASSTGTSGRESTQYF. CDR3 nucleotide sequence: TGTGCCAGCAGCACAGGGACTAGCGGGAGGGAGAGTACGCAGTATTTT.

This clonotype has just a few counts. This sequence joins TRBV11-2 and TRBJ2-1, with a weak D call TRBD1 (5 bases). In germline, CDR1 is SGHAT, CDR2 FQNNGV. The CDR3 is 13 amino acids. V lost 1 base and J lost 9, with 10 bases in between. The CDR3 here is CASSLVRGFEQFF. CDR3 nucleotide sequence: TGTGCCAGCAGCTTAGTAAGGGGTTTTGAGCAGTTCTTC.

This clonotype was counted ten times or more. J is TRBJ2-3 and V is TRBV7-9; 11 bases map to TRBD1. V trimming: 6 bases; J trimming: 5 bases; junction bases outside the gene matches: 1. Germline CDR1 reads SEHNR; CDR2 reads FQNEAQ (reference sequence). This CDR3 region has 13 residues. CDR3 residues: CASRGTGGDTQYF. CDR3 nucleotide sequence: TGTGCCAGCAGGGGGACAGGGGGAGATACGCAGTATTTT.

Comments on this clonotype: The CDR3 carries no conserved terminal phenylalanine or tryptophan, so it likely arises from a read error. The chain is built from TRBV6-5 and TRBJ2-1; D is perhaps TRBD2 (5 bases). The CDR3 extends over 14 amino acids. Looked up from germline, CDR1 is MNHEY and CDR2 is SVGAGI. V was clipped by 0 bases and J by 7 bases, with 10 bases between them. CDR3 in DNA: TGTGCCAGCAGTTACTCGATTTCGGGGAATGAGCAGTTCCTC. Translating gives CASSYSISGNEQFL.

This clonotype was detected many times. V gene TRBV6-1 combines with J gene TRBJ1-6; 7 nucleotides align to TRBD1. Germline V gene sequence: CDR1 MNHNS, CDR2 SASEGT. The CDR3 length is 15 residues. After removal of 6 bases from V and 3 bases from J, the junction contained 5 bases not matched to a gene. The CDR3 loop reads CASSSRTGYNSPLHF. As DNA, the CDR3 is TGTGCCAGCAGCTCACGGACAGGCTATAATTCACCCCTCCACTTT.

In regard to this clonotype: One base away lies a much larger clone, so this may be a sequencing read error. The CDR3 reads CASSYTGANTGAFF. The CDR3 nucleotides read TGTGCCAGCAGCTATACAGGGGCGAACACTGGAGCTTTCTTT. The V call is TRBV6-5, the J call TRBJ1-1, with 7 bases matching TRBD1. The CDR3 has 14 residues. In germline, CDR1 is MNHEY, CDR2 SVGAGI.

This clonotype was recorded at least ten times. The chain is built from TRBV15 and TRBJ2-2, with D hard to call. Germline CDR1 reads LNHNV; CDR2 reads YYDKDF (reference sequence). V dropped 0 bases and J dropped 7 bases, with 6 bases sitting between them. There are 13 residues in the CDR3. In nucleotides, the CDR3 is TGTGCCACCAGCAGAGAACTTTACGGGGAGCTGTTTTTT. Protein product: CATSRELYGELFF.

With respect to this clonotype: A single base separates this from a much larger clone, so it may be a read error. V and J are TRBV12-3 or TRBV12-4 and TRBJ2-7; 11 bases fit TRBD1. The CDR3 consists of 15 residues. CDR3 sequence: CASTSGQGARSEQHF. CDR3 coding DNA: TGTGCCAGCACCTCTGGACAGGGGGCAAGAAGCGAGCAGCACTTC.

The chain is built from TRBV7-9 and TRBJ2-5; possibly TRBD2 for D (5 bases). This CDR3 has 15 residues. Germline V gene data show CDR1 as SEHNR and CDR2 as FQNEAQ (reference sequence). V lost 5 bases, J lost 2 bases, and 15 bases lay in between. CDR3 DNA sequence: TGTGCCAGCAGCCAGCAGGACTCATCACAAGAGACCCAGTACTTC. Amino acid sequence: CASSQQDSSQETQYF.

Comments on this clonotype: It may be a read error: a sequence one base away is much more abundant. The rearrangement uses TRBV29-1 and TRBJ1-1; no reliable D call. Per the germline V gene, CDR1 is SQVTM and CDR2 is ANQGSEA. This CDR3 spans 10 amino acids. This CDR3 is CNVVSTEAFF. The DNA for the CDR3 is TGCAACGTTGTGAGTACTGAAGCTTTCTTT.

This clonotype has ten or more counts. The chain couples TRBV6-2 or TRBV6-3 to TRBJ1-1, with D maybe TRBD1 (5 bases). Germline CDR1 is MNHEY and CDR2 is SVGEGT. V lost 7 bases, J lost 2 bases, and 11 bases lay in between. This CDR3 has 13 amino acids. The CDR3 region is CASIGRVNTEAFF. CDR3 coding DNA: TGTGCCAGCATCGGCAGGGTTAACACTGAAGCTTTCTTT.

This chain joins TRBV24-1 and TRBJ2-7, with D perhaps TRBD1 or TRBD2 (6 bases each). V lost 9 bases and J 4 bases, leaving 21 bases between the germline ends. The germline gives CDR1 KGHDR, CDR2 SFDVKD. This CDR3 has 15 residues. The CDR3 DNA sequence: TGTGCCACCGGGGGGCCGGGGCCCTTGGGATACGAGCAGTACTTC. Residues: CATGGPGPLGYEQYF.

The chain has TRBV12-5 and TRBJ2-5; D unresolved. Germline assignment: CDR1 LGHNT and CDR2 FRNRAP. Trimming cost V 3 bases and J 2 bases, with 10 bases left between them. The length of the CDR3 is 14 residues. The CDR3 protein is CASGLPDEQETQYF. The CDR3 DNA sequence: TGTGCTAGTGGTTTACCGGACGAACAAGAGACCCAGTACTTC.

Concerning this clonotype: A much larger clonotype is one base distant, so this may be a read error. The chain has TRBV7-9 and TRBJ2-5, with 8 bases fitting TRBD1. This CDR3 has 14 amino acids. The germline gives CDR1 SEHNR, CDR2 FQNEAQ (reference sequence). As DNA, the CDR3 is TGTACCAGCAGAGGGACAGGCAATGCAGAGACCCAGTACTTC. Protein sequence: CTSRGTGNAETQYF.

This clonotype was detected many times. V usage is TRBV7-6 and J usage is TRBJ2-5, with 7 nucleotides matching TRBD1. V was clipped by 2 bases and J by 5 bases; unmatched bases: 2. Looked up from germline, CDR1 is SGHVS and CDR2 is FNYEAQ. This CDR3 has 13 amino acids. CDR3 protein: CASSLRGRETQYF. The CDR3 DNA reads TGTGCCAGCAGCTTAAGGGGGCGGGAGACCCAGTACTTC.

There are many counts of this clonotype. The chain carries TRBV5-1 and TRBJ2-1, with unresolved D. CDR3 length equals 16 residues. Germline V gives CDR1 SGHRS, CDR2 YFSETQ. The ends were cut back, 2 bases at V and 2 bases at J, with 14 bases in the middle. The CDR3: CASSLVARRTYNEQFF. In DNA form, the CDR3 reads TGCGCCAGCAGCTTAGTGGCCCGTCGGACCTACAATGAGCAGTTCTTC.

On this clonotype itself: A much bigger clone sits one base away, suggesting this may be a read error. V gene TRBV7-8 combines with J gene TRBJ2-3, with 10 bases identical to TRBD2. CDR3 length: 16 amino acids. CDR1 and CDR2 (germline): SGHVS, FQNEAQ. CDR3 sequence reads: CASGLKWGLARDTQYF. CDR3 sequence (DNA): TGTGCCAGCGGCTTAAAATGGGGACTAGCGAGAGATACGCAGTATTTT.

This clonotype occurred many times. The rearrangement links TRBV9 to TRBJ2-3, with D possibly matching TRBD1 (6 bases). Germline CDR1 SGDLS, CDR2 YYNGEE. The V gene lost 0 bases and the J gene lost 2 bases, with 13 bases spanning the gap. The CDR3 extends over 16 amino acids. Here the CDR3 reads CASSVVGASHTDTQYF. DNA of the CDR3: TGTGCCAGCAGCGTAGTGGGGGCCTCCCACACAGATACGCAGTATTTT.

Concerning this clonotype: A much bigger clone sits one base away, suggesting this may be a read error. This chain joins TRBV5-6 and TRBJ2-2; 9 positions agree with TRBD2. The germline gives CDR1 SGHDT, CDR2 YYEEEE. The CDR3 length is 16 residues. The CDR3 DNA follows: TGTGCCAGCAGCTCCGGGACTAGCAGATACACCGGGGGGCTGTTTTTT. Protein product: CASSSGTSRYTGGLFF.

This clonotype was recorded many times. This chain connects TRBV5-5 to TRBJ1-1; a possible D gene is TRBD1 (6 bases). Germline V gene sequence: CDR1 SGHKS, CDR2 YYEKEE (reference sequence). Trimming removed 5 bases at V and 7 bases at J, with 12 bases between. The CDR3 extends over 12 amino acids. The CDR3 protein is CASRDRGGEAFF. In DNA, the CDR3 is TGTGCCAGCAGGGATAGGGGGGGTGAAGCTTTCTTT.

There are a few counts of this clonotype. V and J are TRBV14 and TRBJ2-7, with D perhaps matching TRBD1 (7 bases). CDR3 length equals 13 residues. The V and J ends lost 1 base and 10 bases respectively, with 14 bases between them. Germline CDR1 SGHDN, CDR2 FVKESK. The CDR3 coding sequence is TGTGCCAGCAGCCAAGCGCAGGGGGGTTCTCAGTACTTC. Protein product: CASSQAQGGSQYF.